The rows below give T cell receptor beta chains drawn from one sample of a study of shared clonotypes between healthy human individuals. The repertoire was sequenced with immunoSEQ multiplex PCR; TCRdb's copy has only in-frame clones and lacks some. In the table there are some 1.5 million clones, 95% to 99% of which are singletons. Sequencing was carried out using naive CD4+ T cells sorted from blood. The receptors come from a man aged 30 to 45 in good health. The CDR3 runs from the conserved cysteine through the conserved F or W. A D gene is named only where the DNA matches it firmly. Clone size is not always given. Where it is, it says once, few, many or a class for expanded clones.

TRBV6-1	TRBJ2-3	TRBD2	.	TGTGCCAGCAGTGCACTAGCGGGACCCGCCTCTGTCACAGATACGCAGTATTTT	CASSALAGPASVTDTQYF
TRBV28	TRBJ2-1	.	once	TGTGCCAGCAGTTCTCTCCCCCTACTAGAGGGTTTCTTCAATGAGCAGTTCTTC	CASSSLPLLEGFFNEQFF
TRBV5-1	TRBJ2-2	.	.	TGCGCCAGCAGCGCGGACAGACGGACCGGGGAGCTGTTTTTT	CASSADRRTGELFF
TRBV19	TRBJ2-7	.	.	TGTGCCACCCCACAGACTAGCTCCTACGAGCAGTACTTC	CATPQTSSYEQYF
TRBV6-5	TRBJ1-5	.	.	TGTGCCAGCAGTTACGACAGGTATCAGCCCCAGCATTTT	CASSYDRYQPQHF
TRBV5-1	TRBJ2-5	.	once	TGCGCCAGCAGCGCCGAAGAGACCCAGTACTTC	CASSAEETQYF
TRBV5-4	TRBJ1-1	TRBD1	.	TGTGCCAGCAGCTACAGGGGAAACACTGAAGCTTTCTTT	CASSYRGNTEAFF
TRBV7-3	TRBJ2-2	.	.	TGTGCCAGCAGCTTAGGCGGGCTAGACACCGGGGAGCTGTTTTTT	CASSLGGLDTGELFF
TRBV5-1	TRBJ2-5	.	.	TGCGCCAGCAGCTTGGCGCTAGACTTTCCAGAGACCCAGTACTTC	CASSLALDFPETQYF
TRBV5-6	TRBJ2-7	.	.	TGTGCCAGCAGTACGACAGCCTGGCCCTCCTACGAGCAGTACTTC	CASSTTAWPSYEQYF
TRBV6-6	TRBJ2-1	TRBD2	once	TGTGCCAGCAGCAAAACTAGCGTAGAATACAATGAGCAGTTCTTC	CASSKTSVEYNEQFF
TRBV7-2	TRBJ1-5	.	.	TGTGCCAGCAGCCTAAATAGCAATCAGCCCCAGCATTTT	CASSLNSNQPQHF
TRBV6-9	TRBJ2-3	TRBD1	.	TGTGCCAGCAGACCCAGGACAGGGAAGAATGTAAATATCTTCACAGATACGCAGTATTTT	CASRPRTGKNVNIFTDTQYF
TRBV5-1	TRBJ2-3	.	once	TGCGCCAGCAGCTTGTCCCCTTATACAGATACGCAGTATTTT	CASSLSPYTDTQYF
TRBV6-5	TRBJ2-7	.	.	TGTGCCAGCAGTTGGGCATCTTCCGGCTACGAGCAGTACTTC	CASSWASSGYEQYF
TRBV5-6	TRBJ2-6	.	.	TGTGCCAGCAGCTTCAATAAGATCTCTGGGGCCAACGTCCTGACTTTC	CASSFNKISGANVLTF
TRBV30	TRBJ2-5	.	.	TGTGCCTGGAGGGGGAGGGAGACCCAGTACTTC	CAWRGRETQYF
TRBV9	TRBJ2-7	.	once	TGTGCCAGCAGCCCTAAGGTTCGGCAGGGACGGGCCGAGCAGTACTTC	CASSPKVRQGRAEQYF
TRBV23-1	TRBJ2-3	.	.	TGCGCCAGCAGGGGGAGGCATACCGACACAGATACGCAGTATTTT	CASRGRHTDTDTQYF
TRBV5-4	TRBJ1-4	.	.	TGTGCCAGCAGCTTGGGGGGGCCTAAGGCTAATGAAAAACTGTTTTTT	CASSLGGPKANEKLFF
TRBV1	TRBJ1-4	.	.	TGCACCAGCAGCCAAGTCCCGACAGGCCGAGAGACTAATGAAAAACTGTTTTTT	CTSSQVPTGRETNEKLFF
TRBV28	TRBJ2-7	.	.	TGTGCCAGCAGTCCCCCCCCCAGGTACGAGCAGTACTTC	CASSPPPRYEQYF
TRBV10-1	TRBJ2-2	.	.	TGCGCCAGCAGTCGTCACACCGGGGAGCTGTTTTTT	CASSRHTGELFF
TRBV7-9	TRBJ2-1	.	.	TGTGCCAGCAGCAGCGGGCGCTCCGGATCCTACAATGAGCAGTTCTTC	CASSSGRSGSYNEQFF
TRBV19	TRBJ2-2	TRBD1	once	TGTGCCAGTAGCCATGACAGGGTACGTGGCACCGGGGAGCTGTTTTTT	CASSHDRVRGTGELFF
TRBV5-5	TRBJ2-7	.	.	TGTGCCAGCAGCTTGTTTCAGATCCGAGGGAGTGAGCAGTACTTC	CASSLFQIRGSEQYF
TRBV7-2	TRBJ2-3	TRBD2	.	TGTGCCAGCAGCAAGGGCGGGAGCTCGGCAGATACGCAGTATTTT	CASSKGGSSADTQYF
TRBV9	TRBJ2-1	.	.	TGTGCCAGCAGCGCACAGGGCAGTGCCTCCTACAATGAGCAGTTCTTC	CASSAQGSASYNEQFF
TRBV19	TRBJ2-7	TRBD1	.	TGTGCCAGCGGGACAGGACCCTACGAGCAGTACTTC	CASGTGPYEQYF
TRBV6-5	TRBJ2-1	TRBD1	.	TGTGCCAGCAAAAATCCCGGGACAGTAAATGAGCAGTTCTTC	CASKNPGTVNEQFF
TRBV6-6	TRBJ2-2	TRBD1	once	TGTGCCAGCAGTTACGGGGACAGGGACACCGGGGAGCTGTTTTTT	CASSYGDRDTGELFF
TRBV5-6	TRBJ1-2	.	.	TGTGCCAGCAGCCCAGGAGGTTGGATCCCTATCTACACCTTC	CASSPGGWIPIYTF
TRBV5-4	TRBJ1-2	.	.	TGTGCCAGCAGCCCGCCCGGGTCAGGGGCGCGTCCCTACACCTTC	CASSPPGSGARPYTF
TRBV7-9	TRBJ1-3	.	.	TGTGCCAGCAGCTTTCAGGGGTTCGATGGAAACACCATATATTTT	CASSFQGFDGNTIYF
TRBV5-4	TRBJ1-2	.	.	TGTGCCAGCAGCACCCCCGGAATTTGGTACTATGGCTACACCTTC	CASSTPGIWYYGYTF
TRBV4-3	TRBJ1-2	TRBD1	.	TGCGCCAGCAGCCAAGATACAGGGGTCCGAGCTAACTATGGCTACACCTTC	CASSQDTGVRANYGYTF
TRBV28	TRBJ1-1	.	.	TGTGCCAGCAGTTCCCGAACACAGCGTAGTGAAGCTTTCTTT	CASSSRTQRSEAFF
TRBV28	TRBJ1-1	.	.	TGTGCCAGCAGTTTAGACCAGGGGCGCTTGTCGGCTGAAGCTTTCTTT	CASSLDQGRLSAEAFF
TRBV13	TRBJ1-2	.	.	TGTGCCAGCAGCACTCTCGACCCGACGGACCCGGGGGAGTATGGCTACACCTTC	CASSTLDPTDPGEYGYTF
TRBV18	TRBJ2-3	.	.	TGTGCCAGCTCACCCCAAAACGGCAAAACGCAGTATTTT	CASSPQNGKTQYF
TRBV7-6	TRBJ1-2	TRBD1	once	TGTGCCAGCAGCATATTTAGAGGACAGGGTATGATCTTGAATGGCTACACCTTC	CASSIFRGQGMILNGYTF
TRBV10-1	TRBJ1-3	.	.	TGCGCCAGCAGTGCCCAGGGGTCATCTGGAAACACCATATATTTT	CASSAQGSSGNTIYF
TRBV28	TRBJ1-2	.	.	TGTGCCAGCACCTGGGGGGACACACCTAACTATGGCTACACCTTC	CASTWGDTPNYGYTF
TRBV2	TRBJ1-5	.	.	TGTGCCAGCAGTGAAAGAACTACAGGCTCGCAGCCCCAGCATTTT	CASSERTTGSQPQHF
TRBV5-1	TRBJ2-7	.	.	TGCGCCAGCAGCTCAGAGACCGACGAGCAGTACTTC	CASSSETDEQYF
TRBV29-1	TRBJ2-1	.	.	TGCAGCACAAATCCAGGATCCTACAATGAGCAGTTCTTC	CSTNPGSYNEQFF
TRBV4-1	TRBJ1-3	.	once	TGCGCCAGCAGCCAAGACGACGATTACTCTGGAAACACCATATATTTT	CASSQDDDYSGNTIYF
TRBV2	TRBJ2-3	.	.	TGTGCCAGCAGTGAGGACGTTACAGATACGCAGTATTTT	CASSEDVTDTQYF